Presented here are 16 T cell receptor beta chains from one specimen sequenced in a study of T cell clonality in common variable immunodeficiency. Study observations and caveats: Common variable immunodeficiency TCR beta sequences reportedly had fewer deletions and N-nucleotide insertions.

Assay used: immunoSEQ multiplex PCR; TCRdb lists only in-frame clones, some missing. The sample was found to contain roughly 34,000 clones, and every one recurs. Antigen specificity for these receptors is unknown. Sequencing input: peripheral blood mononuclear cells. The source is a human donor with common variable immunodeficiency.

Details on this clone: The read falls 3 residues short of the CDR3 end, and the missing part is taken from the germline J gene. The chain recombines TRBV11-2 with TRBJ2-7; D gene ambiguous. Germline CDR1 reads SGHAT; CDR2 reads FQNNGV. The V and J ends lost 2 bases and 5 bases respectively, with 4 bases between them. This CDR3 is 11 amino acids long. CDR3 DNA (partial): TGTGCCAGCAGCTTATTTAACGAG. It encodes CASSLFNE. The CDR3, in full, reads CASSLFNEQYF.

This clone was recorded a few times. The CDR3 sequence is CAWTTKVPNTEAFF. Incomplete CDR3 DNA: TGTGCCTGGACAACAAAGGTACCGAACACTGAA. The V and J genes are TRBV30 and TRBJ1-1, with D uncertain. The read is 3 residues too short to cover the CDR3 end, so that end is filled in from the germline J gene. Trimming cost V 4 bases and J 1 base, with 13 bases left between them. The length of the CDR3 is 14 residues. The germline CDR1 and CDR2 sequences are GTSNPN and SVGIG (reference sequence).

Details on this clone: The CDR3 end lies 3 residues beyond the end of the read and is filled in from the germline J gene. The chain employs TRBV7-9 and TRBJ1-1, with no clear D. The CDR3 is 10 residues long. CDR1 and CDR2 (germline): SEHNR, FQNEAQ (reference sequence). CDR3 sequence: CASSGGRAFF. The DNA read from the CDR3 is TGTGCCAGCAGCGGCGGTAGA.

This clone was observed at least ten times. The CDR3 is cut off 3 residues early in the read; its end comes from the germline J gene. The chain uses TRBV6-2 or TRBV6-3 and TRBJ2-1, with 8 bases that match TRBD2. This CDR3 is built from 16 residues. The germline V gene has CDR1 MNHEY and CDR2 SVGEGT. Trimming cost V 5 bases and J 3 bases; bases outside gene matches: 9. Incomplete CDR3 DNA: TGTGCCAGCAGTCCGTTAGCGGGAATTGACTACAATGAG. Its translation: CASSPLAGIDYNE. The whole CDR3 reads CASSPLAGIDYNEQFF.

This clone has just a few counts. The CDR3 spells CASSLGRATEAFF. The sequenced CDR3 bases are TGTGCCAGCAGCTTAGGCAGGGCAACTGAA. The chain has TRBV7-8 and TRBJ1-1, with D possibly TRBD1 on 5 matching bases. The CDR3 is cut off 3 residues early in the read; its end comes from the germline J gene. Germline CDR1 is SGHVS and CDR2 is FQNEAQ. The V and J ends lost 1 base and 5 bases respectively, with 8 bases between them. The CDR3 totals 13 residues.

In its sample, this clone was seen many times. The junction departs from germline at one end; a sequencing error may be responsible. The sequenced fragment ends 3 residues before the CDR3 boundary, so the rest is inferred from the germline J gene. The chain combines TRBV4-2 with TRBJ1-2, with TRBD1 matching 7 bases. The germline gives CDR1 LGHNA, CDR2 YNFKEQ. The CDR3 consists of 16 residues. The sequenced CDR3 bases are TGCACCAGCAGCCGGGAAGCAGGGGGGACCGGCTATGGC. The encoded protein is CTSSREAGGTGYG. The full CDR3 is CTSSREAGGTGYGYTF.

This clone was detected ten times or more. The CDR3 end lies 3 residues beyond the end of the read and is filled in from the germline J gene. The chain employs TRBV9 and TRBJ1-2; TRBD1 aligns across 9 bases. In germline, CDR1 is SGDLS, CDR2 YYNGEE. The CDR3 has 15 residues. The covered CDR3 bases are TGTGCCAGCAGCGTAGCCCGGACAGGGGAGGAAGGC. The encoded protein is CASSVARTGEEG. The entire CDR3 protein is CASSVARTGEEGYTF.

Concerning this clone: The CDR3 is cut off 3 residues early in the read; its end comes from the germline J gene. The chain carries TRBV6-1 and TRBJ1-2; maybe TRBD1 (5 bases). The CDR3 has 14 amino acids. The V gene's germline CDR1 is MNHNS and CDR2 SASEGT. The CDR3 is CASSEQRTRNPYTF. The covered CDR3 bases are TGTGCCAGCAGTGAGCAAAGGACACGGAACCCC.

This clone is labeled medium-sized. The read comes to an end 3 residues before the CDR3 does, leaving the germline J gene to fill in the end. This chain connects TRBV28 to TRBJ1-2, with TRBD1 matching 7 bases. The germline V gene has CDR1 MDHEN and CDR2 SYDVKM. This CDR3 is 14 amino acids long. This CDR3 reads CASRPRRQGRGYTF. The part of the CDR3 DNA that was read is TGTGCCAGCAGACCCCGTCGACAGGGTCGGGGC.

This clone was observed at least ten times. The CDR3 bases that were read are TGCAGTGCTAGCCTCACAGGGGTCTATAGCAATCAGCCC. Protein: CSASLTGVYSNQP. The entire CDR3 sequence reads CSASLTGVYSNQPQHF. This chain connects TRBV20-1 to TRBJ1-5; 7 nucleotides match TRBD1. The read ends 3 residues early relative to the CDR3; the germline J gene fills the gap. Trimming cost V 3 bases and J 0 bases; bases outside gene matches: 8. The CDR3 is made up of 16 amino acids. Germline V gene sequence: CDR1 DFQATT, CDR2 SNEGSKA (reference sequence).

In regard to this clone: The missing CDR3 end, 3 residues past where the read stops, is filled in from the germline J gene. The chain recombines TRBV19 with TRBJ2-5; 12 bases fit TRBD1. The trim removed 3 bases at V and 7 bases at J, leaving 6 bases unmatched. In germline, CDR1 is LNHDA, CDR2 SQIVND (reference sequence). CDR3 length: 15 residues. CDR3: CASSISGQGAWTQYF. The CDR3 bases that were read are TGTGCCAGTAGTATCTCGGGACAGGGGGCTTGGACC.

This clone occurred a few times. The CDR3 end lies 3 residues beyond the end of the read and is filled in from the germline J gene. The rearrangement links TRBV19 to TRBJ1-1; 9 bases are a match to TRBD1. Germline loops: CDR1 LNHDA, CDR2 SQIVND (reference sequence). The length of the CDR3 is 13 residues. The junction had 5 bases not matched to a gene; V was cut back by 6 bases and J by 6 bases. The covered CDR3 bases are TGTGCCAGTAGCCGGGACAGGGTGTCTGAA. This codes for CASSRDRVSE. The full CDR3 protein is CASSRDRVSEAFF.

Ten or more counts support this clone. The read ends 3 residues early relative to the CDR3; the germline J gene fills the gap. The J gene is TRBJ2-1, the V gene TRBV7-2; 7 bases fit TRBD2. The CDR3 length is 14 residues. V was clipped by 1 base and J by 5 bases; unmatched bases: 2. Germline V lookup: CDR1 SGHTA, CDR2 FQGNSA. Partial CDR3 DNA: TGTGCCAGCAGCTTAGTAAGCGGGAACAATGAG. Translating gives CASSLVSGNNE. The whole CDR3 sequence is CASSLVSGNNEQFF.

About this clone itself: The read finishes 3 residues shy of the CDR3 end, and the germline J gene is used to complete it. The rearrangement joins TRBV7-3 to TRBJ1-5, with 10 nucleotides matching TRBD1. Germline CDR1 is SGHTA and CDR2 is FQGTGA. The V and J ends lost 4 bases and 6 bases, in that order; junction bases with no gene match: 3. This CDR3 is built from 14 residues. CDR3 DNA (partial): TGTGCCAGCAGCTCGACAGGGGGCAGTCAGCCC. Translated, it gives CASSSTGGSQP. Given in full, the CDR3 is CASSSTGGSQPQHF. Complete variable domain (other parts from reference TRBV7-3 and TRBJ1-5): GAGVSQTPSNKVTEKGKYVELRCDPISGHTALYWYRQSLGQGPEFLIYFQGTGAADDSGLPNDRFFAVRPEGSVSTLKIQRTERGDSAVYLCASSSTGGSQPQHFGDGTRLSIL.

This clone appeared a few times. Read sequence stops 3 residues before the CDR3 end, and the germline J gene provides the missing end. The chain joins TRBV5-6 to TRBJ2-7; D may match TRBD1 or TRBD2 (6 bases each). This CDR3 comprises 15 residues. Trimming removed 2 bases from V and 5 bases from J, with 17 bases in between. CDR1 is SGHDT, CDR2 YYEEEE, per germline. The CDR3 sequence: CASSFLGPEGDEQYF. The sequenced part of the CDR3 DNA is TGTGCCAGCAGCTTCCTCGGGCCGGAGGGGGACGAG.

This clone showed up many times. The read finishes 3 residues shy of the CDR3 end, and the germline J gene is used to complete it. This rearrangement joins TRBV5-6 to TRBJ1-2; TRBD1 agrees at 7 bases. CDR3 length: 14 amino acids. After removal of 5 bases from V and 3 bases from J, the junction contained 7 bases not matched to a gene. Germline V gives CDR1 SGHDT, CDR2 YYEEEE. Partial CDR3 DNA: TGTGCCAGCAGTCGGGGGACAGCCGACTATGGC. Translation: CASSRGTADYG. The entire CDR3 is CASSRGTADYGYTF.